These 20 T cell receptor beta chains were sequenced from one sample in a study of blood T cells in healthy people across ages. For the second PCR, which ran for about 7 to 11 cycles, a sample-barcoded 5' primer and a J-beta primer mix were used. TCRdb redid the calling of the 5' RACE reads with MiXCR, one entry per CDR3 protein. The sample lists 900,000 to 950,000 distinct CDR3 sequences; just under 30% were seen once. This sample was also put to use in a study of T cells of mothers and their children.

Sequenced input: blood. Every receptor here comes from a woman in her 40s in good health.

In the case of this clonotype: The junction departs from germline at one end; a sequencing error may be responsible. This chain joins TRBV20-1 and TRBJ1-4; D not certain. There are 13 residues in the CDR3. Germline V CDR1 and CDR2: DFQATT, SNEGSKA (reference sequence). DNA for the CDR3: TGCAGTGCTAGAGTTGCAACTAATGAAAAACGGTTTTTT. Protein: CSARVATNEKRFF.

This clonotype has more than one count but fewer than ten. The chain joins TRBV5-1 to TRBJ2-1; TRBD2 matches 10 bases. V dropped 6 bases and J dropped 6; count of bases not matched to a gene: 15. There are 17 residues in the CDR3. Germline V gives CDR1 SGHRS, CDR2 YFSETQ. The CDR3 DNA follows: TGCGCCAGCAACTCTAAACACACTAGCGGGGTCGGCAATGAGCAGTTCTTC. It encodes CASNSKHTSGVGNEQFF.

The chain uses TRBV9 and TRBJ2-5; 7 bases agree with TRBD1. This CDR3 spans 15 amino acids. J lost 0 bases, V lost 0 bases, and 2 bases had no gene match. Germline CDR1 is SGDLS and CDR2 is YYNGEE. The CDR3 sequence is CASSVGDRDQETQYF. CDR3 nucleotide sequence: TGTGCCAGCAGCGTAGGGGACAGAGACCAAGAGACCCAGTACTTC.

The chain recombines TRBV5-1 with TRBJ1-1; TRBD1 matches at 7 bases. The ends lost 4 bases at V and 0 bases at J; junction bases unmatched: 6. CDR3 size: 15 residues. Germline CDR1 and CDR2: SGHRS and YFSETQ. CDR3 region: CASSPEGQVNTEAFF. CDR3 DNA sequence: TGCGCCAGCAGCCCTGAAGGACAGGTGAACACTGAAGCTTTCTTT. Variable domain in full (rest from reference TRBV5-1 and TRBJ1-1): KAGVTQTPRYLIKTRGQQVTLSCSPISGHRSVSWYQQTPGQGLQFLFEYFSETQRNKGNFPGRFSGRQFSNSRSEMNVSTLELGDSALYLCASSPEGQVNTEAFFGQGTRLTVV.

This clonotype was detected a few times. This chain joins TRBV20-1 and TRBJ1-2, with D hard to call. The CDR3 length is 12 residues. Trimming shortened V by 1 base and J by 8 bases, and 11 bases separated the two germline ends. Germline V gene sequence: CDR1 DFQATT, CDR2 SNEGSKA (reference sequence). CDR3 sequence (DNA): TGCAGTGCTAGAGGCGCGGGCTTCGGCTACACCTTC. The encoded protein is CSARGAGFGYTF.

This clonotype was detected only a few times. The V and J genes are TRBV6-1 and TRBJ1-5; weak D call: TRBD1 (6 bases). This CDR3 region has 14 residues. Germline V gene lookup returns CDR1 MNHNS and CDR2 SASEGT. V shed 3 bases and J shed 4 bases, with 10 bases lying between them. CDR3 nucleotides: TGTGCCAGCAGTGACCCGGGGGCTAATCAGCCCCAGCATTTT. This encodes CASSDPGANQPQHF.

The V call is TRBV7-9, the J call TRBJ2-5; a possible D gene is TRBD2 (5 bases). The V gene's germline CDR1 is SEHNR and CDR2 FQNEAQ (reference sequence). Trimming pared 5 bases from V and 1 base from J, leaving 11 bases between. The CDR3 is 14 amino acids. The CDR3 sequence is CASSRLGSQETQYF. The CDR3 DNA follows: TGTGCCAGCAGCCGCCTGGGGAGCCAAGAGACCCAGTACTTC.

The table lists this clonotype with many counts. Here the CDR3 DNA reads TGTGCCATCAGTGAGGGGACCCGCTACAATGAGCAGTTCTTC. This encodes CAISEGTRYNEQFF. The rearrangement links TRBV10-3 to TRBJ2-1; D possibly uses TRBD1 or TRBD2 (5 bases each). The germline V gene encodes CDR1 ENHRY and CDR2 SYGVKD. Trimming left V 2 bases short and J 3 bases short, with 8 bases between. The CDR3 extends over 14 amino acids.

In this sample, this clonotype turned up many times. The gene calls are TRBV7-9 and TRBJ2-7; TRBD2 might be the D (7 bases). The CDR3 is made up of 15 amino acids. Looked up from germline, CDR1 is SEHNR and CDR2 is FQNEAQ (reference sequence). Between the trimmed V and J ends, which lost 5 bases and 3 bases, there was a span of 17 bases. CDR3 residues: CASSPGGLALYEQYF. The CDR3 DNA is TGTGCCAGCAGCCCCGGGGGGCTCGCTCTCTACGAGCAGTACTTC.

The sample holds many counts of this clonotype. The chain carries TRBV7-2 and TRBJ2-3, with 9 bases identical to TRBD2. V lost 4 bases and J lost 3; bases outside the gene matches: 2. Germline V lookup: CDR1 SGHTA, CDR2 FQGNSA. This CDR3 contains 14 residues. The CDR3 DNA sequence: TGTGCCAGCAGCTCAGGACTAGCGACAGATACGCAGTATTTT. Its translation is CASSSGLATDTQYF.

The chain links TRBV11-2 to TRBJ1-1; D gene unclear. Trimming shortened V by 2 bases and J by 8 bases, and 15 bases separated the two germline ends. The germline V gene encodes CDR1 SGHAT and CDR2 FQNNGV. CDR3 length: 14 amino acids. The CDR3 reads CASSLPLRTLEAFF. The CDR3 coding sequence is TGTGCCAGCAGCTTACCGTTGCGGACGCTAGAAGCTTTCTTT.

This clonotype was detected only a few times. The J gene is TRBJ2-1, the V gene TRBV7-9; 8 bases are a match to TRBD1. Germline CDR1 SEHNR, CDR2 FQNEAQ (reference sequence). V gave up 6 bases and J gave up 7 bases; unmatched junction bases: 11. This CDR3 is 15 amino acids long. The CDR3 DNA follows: TGTGCCAGCAGGTCGACAGGGGACCCCTGGAATGAGCAGTTCTTC. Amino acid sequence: CASRSTGDPWNEQFF.

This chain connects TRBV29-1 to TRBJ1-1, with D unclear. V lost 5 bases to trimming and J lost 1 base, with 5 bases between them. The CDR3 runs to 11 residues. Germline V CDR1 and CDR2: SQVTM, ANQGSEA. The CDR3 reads CSVLENTEAFF. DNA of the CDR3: TGCAGCGTTTTGGAGAACACTGAAGCTTTCTTT.

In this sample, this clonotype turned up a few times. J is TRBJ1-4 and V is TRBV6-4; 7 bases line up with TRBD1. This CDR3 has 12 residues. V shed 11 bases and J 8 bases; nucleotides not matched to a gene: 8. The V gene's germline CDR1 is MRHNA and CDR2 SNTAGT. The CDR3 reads CADGTVREKLFF. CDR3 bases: TGTGCCGACGGGACAGTAAGGGAAAAACTGTTTTTT.

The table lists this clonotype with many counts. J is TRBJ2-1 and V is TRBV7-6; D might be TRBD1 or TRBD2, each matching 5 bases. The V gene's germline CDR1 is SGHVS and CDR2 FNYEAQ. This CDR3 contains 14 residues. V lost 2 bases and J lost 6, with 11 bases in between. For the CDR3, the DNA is TGTGCCAGCAGCTTATGGAAAGGGACCAATGAGCAGTTCTTC. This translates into CASSLWKGTNEQFF.

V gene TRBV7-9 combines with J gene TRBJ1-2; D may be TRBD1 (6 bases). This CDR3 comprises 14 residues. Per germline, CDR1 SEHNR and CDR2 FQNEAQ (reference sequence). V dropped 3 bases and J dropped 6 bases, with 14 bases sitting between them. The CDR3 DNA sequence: TGTGCCAGCAGCTTTCGCTTAGGGGGAAATGGCTACACCTTC. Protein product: CASSFRLGGNGYTF.

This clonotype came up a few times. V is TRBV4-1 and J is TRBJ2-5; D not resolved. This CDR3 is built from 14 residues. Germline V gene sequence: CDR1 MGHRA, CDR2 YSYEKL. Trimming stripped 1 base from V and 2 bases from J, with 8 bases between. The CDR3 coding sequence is TGCGCCAGCAGCCAAGGCGGCATACAAGAGACCCAGTACTTC. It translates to CASSQGGIQETQYF.

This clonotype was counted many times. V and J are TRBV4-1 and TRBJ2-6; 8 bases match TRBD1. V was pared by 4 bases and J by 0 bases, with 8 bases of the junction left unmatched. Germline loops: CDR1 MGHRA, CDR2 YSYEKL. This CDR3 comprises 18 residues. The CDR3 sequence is CASSPGQVRRSGANVLTF. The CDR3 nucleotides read TGCGCCAGCAGCCCGGGACAGGTCCGGCGCTCTGGGGCCAACGTCCTGACTTTC.

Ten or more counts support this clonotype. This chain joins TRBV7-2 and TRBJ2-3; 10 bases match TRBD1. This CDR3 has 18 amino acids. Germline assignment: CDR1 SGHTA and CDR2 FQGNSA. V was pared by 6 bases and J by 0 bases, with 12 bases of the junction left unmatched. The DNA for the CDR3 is TGTGCCAGCAGTAGAGGACAGGGGGGATTCCTTAGCACAGATACGCAGTATTTT. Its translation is CASSRGQGGFLSTDTQYF.

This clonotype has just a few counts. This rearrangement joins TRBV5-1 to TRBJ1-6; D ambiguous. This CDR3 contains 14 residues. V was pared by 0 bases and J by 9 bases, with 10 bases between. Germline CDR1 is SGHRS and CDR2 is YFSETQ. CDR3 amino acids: CASSLGEASSPLHF. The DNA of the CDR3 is TGCGCCAGCAGCTTGGGGGAGGCGAGTTCACCCCTCCACTTT.